Listed below are T cell receptor beta chains from one sample, sequenced in a study of T cell repertoires in cytomegalovirus infection. Each CDR3 protein is one row after TCRdb ran MiXCR on the reads. The sample holds around 630,000 distinct CDR3 sequences; roughly a quarter are singletons and the top ten take 6.5% to 10%. The sequenced material came from CD8+ T cells from PBMCs. The receptors stem from a human donor in good health (CMV status not recorded). Some clones in this sample may be carry-over from other donors' samples. The CDR3 runs from the conserved cysteine through the conserved F or W.

TRBJ2-3 | TRBV12-3/TRBV12-4 | CASRLALSTDTQYF
TRBJ2-6 | TRBV6-2/TRBV6-3 | CASNSPPGLKSGANVLTF
TRBJ2-3 | TRBV14 | CASSQDRRLNTDTQYF
TRBJ1-2 | TRBV10-3 | CAIGRPGDYGYTF
TRBJ2-3 | TRBV11-2 | CASKMLGLAGQDTQYF
TRBJ2-2 | TRBV28 | CASSLWRGNTGELFF
TRBJ1-2 | TRBV2 | CASRGIYGYTF
TRBJ2-3 | TRBV6-6 | CASSHGRQTSTDTQYF
TRBJ2-1 | TRBV20-1 | CSARDPDSNEQFF
TRBJ2-2 | TRBV20-1 | CSARDLGTGDTGELFF
TRBJ1-2 | TRBV4-1 | CASSQELGYTF
TRBJ2-7 | TRBV10-1 | CVSSESTESKQYF
TRBJ2-3 | TRBV28 | CASSLQGADLDTQYF
TRBJ2-1 | TRBV6-6 | CASSPQPGGRTDEQFF
TRBJ1-4 | TRBV7-9 | CASSQGPPTNEKLFF
TRBJ2-5 | TRBV7-2 | CASSLARRTLRTQYF
TRBJ2-2 | TRBV7-8 | CASSLFGVWTEHTGELFF
TRBJ1-2 | TRBV20-1 | CSARDVPRGPSYGYTF
TRBJ1-1 | TRBV12-5 | CASGLGGLTGNPHGTFF
TRBJ2-7 | TRBV25-1 | CASSSRGQGIYEQYF
TRBJ2-4 | TRBV14 | CASSQVSGSKNIQYF
TRBJ2-3 | TRBV29-1 | CSVEGSDTQYF
TRBJ2-6 | TRBV4-1 | CASSQVAGSLGSGANVLTF
TRBJ1-2 | TRBV29-1 | CSVVPDGYYGYTF
TRBJ2-1 | TRBV6-1 | CASREDPLGYNEQFF
TRBJ1-5 | TRBV28 | CASSLPEQGNQPQHF
TRBJ2-2 | TRBV7-9 | CASSLSGTSGEYTGELFF
TRBJ2-7 | TRBV20-1 | CSAIDPAVYEQYF
TRBJ2-7 | TRBV20-1 | CSARALAASYEQYF